This TCR beta chain originates from a study of blood T cell repertoires in COVID-19. TCRdb keeps only in-frame clones here, not all; method: immunoSEQ multiplex PCR. The sample records about 140,000 clones, 79% being singletons. V was clipped by 4 bases and J by 0 bases, with 10 bases between them. This CDR3 has 15 amino acids. Germline V gives CDR1 SGHTA, CDR2 FQGNSA. This TCR was sampled from a man in his fifties or sixties with acute or convalescent COVID-19. Source material: peripheral blood. This rearrangement joins TRBV7-2 to TRBJ1-3; no clear D gene. CDR3 sequence: CASSSQRFSGNTIYF. DNA for the CDR3: TGTGCCAGCAGCTCACAGAGATTCTCTGGAAACACCATATATTTT.